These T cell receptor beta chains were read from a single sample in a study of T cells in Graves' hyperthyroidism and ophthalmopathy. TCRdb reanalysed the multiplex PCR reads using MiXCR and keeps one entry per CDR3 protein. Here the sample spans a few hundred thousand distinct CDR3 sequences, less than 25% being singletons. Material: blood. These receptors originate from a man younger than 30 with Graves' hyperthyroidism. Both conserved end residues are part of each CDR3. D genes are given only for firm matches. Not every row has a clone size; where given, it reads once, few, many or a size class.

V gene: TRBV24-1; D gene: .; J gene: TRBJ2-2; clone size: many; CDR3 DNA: TGTGCCACCAGTGACCCGGGGGGGGAGCTGTTTTTT; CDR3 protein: CATSDPGGELFF
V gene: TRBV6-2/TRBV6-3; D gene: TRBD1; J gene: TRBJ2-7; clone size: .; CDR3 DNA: TGTGCCAGCAGAGCCCAACCGGGACAGGGAGGGGAGCAGTACTTC; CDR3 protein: CASRAQPGQGGEQYF
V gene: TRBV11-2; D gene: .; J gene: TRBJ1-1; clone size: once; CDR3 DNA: TGTGCCAGCAGCTTAGTCCCGGACCCGAACACTGAAGCTTTCTTT; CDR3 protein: CASSLVPDPNTEAFF
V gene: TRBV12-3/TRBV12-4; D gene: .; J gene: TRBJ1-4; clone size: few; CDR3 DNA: TGTGCCAGCAGTACTCGGGGGTTTGGTGAAAAACTGTTTTTT; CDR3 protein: CASSTRGFGEKLFF
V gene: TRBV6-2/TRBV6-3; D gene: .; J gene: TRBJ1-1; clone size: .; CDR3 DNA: TGTGCCAGCAGTTACTTAGGGACATCCATGAACACTGAAGCTTTCTTT; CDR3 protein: CASSYLGTSMNTEAFF
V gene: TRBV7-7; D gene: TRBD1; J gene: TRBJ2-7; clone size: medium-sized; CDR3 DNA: TGTGCCAGCAGCCCCGGGGCAGGGGGCCAGGGGGAGCAGTACTTC; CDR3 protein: CASSPGAGGQGEQYF
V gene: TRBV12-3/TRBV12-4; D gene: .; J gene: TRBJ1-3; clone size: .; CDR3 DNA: TGTGCCAGCAGGCGAATGGTGCAGGGTGATGGAAACACCATATATTTT; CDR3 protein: CASRRMVQGDGNTIYF
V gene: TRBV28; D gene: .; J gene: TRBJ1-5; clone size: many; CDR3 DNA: TGTGCCAGCAGCTTCGACGGGGGGCTTCGCACTCAGCCCCAGCATTTT; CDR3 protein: CASSFDGGLRTQPQHF
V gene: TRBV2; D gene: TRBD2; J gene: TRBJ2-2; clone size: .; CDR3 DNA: TGTGCCAGCAAAACGACTAGCGGCTCGAACACCGGGGAGCTGTTTTTT; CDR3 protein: CASKTTSGSNTGELFF
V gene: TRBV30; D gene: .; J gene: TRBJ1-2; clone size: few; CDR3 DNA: TGTGCCTGGAGTCGGAGGACAGCCTATGGCTACACCTTC; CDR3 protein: CAWSRRTAYGYTF
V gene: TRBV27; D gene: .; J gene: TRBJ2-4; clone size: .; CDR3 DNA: TGTGCCAGCAGTTTAGAGCGGCTGGAAGAGACGGCAAACATTCAGTACTTC; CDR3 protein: CASSLERLEETANIQYF
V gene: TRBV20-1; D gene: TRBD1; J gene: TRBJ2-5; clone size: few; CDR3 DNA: TGCAGTGCTGACCAGGGGGCATGGGAGACCCAGTACTTC; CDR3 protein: CSADQGAWETQYF
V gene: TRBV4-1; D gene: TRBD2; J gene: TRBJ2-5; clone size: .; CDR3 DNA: TGCGCCAGCAGCCAAGCTTCTAGCGGACAAGAGACCCAGTACTTC; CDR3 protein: CASSQASSGQETQYF
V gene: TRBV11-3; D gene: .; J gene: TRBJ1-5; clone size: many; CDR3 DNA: TGTGCCAGCAGCCTCCAGCCCCGAGGGCAGCCCCAGCATTTT; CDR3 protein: CASSLQPRGQPQHF
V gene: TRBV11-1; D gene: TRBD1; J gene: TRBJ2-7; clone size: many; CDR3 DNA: TGTGCCAGCAAACTTAGGGGGCAAGACAGGAGAGACGAGCAGTACTTC; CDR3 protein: CASKLRGQDRRDEQYF
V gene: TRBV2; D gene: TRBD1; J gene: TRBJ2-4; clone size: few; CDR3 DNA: TGTGCCAGCAGTTTGGGGACAGGGAAAAACATTCAGTACTTC; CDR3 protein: CASSLGTGKNIQYF